The present entry profiles one TCR beta chain with its context. This sample is drawn from a study of cytomegalovirus exposure and HLA in healthy donors. 60 Vbeta and 13 Jbeta primers were used in PCR. Repertoires were generated with immunoSEQ multiplex PCR, while TCRdb's copy carries only in-frame clones and drops some. This sample's clone table lists about 40,000 clones. The trim removed 0 bases at V and 4 bases at J, leaving 1 base unmatched. CDR3 length equals 14 residues. Germline V CDR1 and CDR2: SQVTM, ANQGSEA. The clonotype comes from a man aged 25-45 years in good health and CMV-seronegative. This rearrangement joins TRBV29-1 to TRBJ2-2, with 8 positions matching TRBD1. Sequenced material: PBMCs. In DNA, the CDR3 is TGCAGCGTTGAAGAACAGGGGGGCACCGGGGAGCTGTTTTTT. Its protein product is CSVEEQGGTGELFF.